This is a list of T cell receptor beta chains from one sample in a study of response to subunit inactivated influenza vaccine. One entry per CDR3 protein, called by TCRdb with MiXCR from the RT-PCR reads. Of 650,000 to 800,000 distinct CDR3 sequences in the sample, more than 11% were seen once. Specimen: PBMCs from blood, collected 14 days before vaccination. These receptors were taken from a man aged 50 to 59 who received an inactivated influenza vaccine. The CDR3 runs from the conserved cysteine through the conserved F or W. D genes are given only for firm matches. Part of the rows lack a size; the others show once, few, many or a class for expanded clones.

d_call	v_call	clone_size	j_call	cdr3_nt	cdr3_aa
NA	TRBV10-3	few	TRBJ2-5	TGTGCCATCAGTGAGTCGAGTGTAGCTTTAGGGGAGACCCAGTACTTC	CAISESSVALGETQYF
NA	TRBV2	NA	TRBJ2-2	TGTGCCAGCACCCCCGGGAGAGGATCCACCGGGGAGCTGTTTTTT	CASTPGRGSTGELFF
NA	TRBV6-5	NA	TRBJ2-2	TGTGCCAGCAGTTACGCCGAGGGGGAGTGGAACACCGGGGAGCTGTTTTTT	CASSYAEGEWNTGELFF
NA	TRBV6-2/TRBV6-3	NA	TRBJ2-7	TGTGCCAGCAGTTCCCGGCTGGGCTTGGGCTCCCACGAGCAGTACTTC	CASSSRLGLGSHEQYF
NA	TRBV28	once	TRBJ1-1	TGTGCCAGCGAGGGGGGTTACACTGAAGCTTTCTTT	CASEGGYTEAFF
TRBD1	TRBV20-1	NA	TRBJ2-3	TGCAGTGCTAGAGATCCCGGGACAGGGTCCTTCGGGTGGGCCACAGATACGCAGTATTTT	CSARDPGTGSFGWATDTQYF
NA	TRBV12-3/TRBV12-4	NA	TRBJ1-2	TGTGCCAGCAGTCCAGGGGAGGTAGGCTATGGCTACACCTTC	CASSPGEVGYGYTF
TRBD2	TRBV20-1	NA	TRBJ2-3	TGCAGTGCTAGCGATAGCGGGGGGGCAGATACGCAGTATTTT	CSASDSGGADTQYF
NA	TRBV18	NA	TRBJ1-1	TGTGCCAGCTCACCTAACAGTCACACTGAAGCTTTCTTT	CASSPNSHTEAFF
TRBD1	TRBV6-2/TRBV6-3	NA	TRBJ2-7	TGTGCCAGCATGAACAGGGGAAGCTACGAGCAGTACTTC	CASMNRGSYEQYF
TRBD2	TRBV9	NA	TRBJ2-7	TGTGCCAGCAGCCCACTAGGGACTAGCGGCTACGAGCAGTACTTC	CASSPLGTSGYEQYF
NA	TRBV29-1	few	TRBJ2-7	TGCAGCGTTGAGGGCAGGGAAGGCACCTACGAGCAGTACTTC	CSVEGREGTYEQYF
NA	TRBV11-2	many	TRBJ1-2	TGTGCCAGCAGGCCAGGGGTGGTAAATGGCTACACCTTC	CASRPGVVNGYTF
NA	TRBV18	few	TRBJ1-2	TGTGCCAGCTCACCTCTACCCCCGGGACCGTCGAGTAACTATGGCTACACCTTC	CASSPLPPGPSSNYGYTF
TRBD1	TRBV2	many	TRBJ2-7	TGTGCCAGCAGCTCGGACAGGACCTCCTACGAGCAGTACTTC	CASSSDRTSYEQYF
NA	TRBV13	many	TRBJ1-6	TGTGCCAGCAGCTTAGGTAGAGGGGGTAATTCACCCCTCCACTTT	CASSLGRGGNSPLHF
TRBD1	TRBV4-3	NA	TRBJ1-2	TGCGCCAGCAGCCAAGATCTTGGGACAGGGTATGGCTACACCTTC	CASSQDLGTGYGYTF
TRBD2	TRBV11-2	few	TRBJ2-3	TGTGCCAGCAGCTTAGGGGTAGCGGGGGCGGTGGATACGCAGTATTTT	CASSLGVAGAVDTQYF
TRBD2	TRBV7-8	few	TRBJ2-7	TGTGCCAGCAGCTTAAAACAACTAGCGGTTTCTCAGTACTTC	CASSLKQLAVSQYF
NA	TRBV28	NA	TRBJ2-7	TGTGCCAGCAAATACAGGCCTTCCTACGAGCAGTACTTC	CASKYRPSYEQYF
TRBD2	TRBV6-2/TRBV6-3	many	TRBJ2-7	TGTGCCAGCAGTATCGGACTAGCCTACGAGCAGTACTTC	CASSIGLAYEQYF
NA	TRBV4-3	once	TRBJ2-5	TGCGCCAGCAGCCAAGGGTTCGAAGAGACCCAGTACTTC	CASSQGFEETQYF
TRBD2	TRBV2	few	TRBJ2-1	TGTGCCAGCAGTTATACGGCTAGCGGATACAATGAGCAGTTCTTC	CASSYTASGYNEQFF
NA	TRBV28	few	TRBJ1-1	TGTGCCAGCAGCCGGCGGACTGAAGCTTTCTTT	CASSRRTEAFF
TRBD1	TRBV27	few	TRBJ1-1	TGTGCCAGCAGACCAATGACAGGGTTTGAATCTGAAGCTTTCTTT	CASRPMTGFESEAFF
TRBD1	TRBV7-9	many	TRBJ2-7	TGTGCCAGCAGCCTTACAGGGGGCGGCGAGCAGTACTTC	CASSLTGGGEQYF
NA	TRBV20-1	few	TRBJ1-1	TGCAGTGCTAGAGCGACTGGTGAAGCTTTCTTT	CSARATGEAFF
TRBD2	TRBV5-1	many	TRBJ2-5	TGCGCCAGCAGCATCCGGACTAGCGGGGGCGATGAGACCCAGTACTTC	CASSIRTSGGDETQYF
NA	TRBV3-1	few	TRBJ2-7	TGTGCCAGCAGCCGCTCCGTGGGTGGAAGGGGCGAGCAGTACTTC	CASSRSVGGRGEQYF
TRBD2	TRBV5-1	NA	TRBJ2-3	TGCGCCAGCAGCTCGACTAGCGGGGGGCCCACAGATACGCAGTATTTT	CASSSTSGGPTDTQYF
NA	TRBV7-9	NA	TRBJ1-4	TGTGCCAGCAGCCCCCAGGTGAACGGCGAAAAACTGTTTTTT	CASSPQVNGEKLFF
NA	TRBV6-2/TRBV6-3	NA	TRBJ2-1	TGTGCCAGCAGGTACGGGACCCAGCAGTTCTTC	CASRYGTQQFF
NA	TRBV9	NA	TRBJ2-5	TGTGCCAGCAGCCTTTGGGACTTCCAAGAGACCCAGTACTTC	CASSLWDFQETQYF
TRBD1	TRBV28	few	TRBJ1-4	TGTGCCAGCAGTTTACTTCGAGGGGGCGATGAAAAACTGTTTTTT	CASSLLRGGDEKLFF
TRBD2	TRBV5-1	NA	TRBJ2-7	TGCGCCAGCAGCTTGATAGGGAACCTAGCGGGATGGTCCTACGAGCAGTACTTC	CASSLIGNLAGWSYEQYF
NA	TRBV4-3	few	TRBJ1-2	TGCGCCAGCAGCCAAGAACTTTGGGGGGCGCGGGACTATGGCTACACCTTC	CASSQELWGARDYGYTF
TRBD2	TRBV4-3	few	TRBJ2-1	TGCGCCAGCAGCCCCTCTCCGGGACTAGATACAATTGAGCAGTTCTTC	CASSPSPGLDTIEQFF
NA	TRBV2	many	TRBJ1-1	TGTGCCAGCTTCTACGACCCTCGAGAGAACACTGAAGCTTTCTTT	CASFYDPRENTEAFF
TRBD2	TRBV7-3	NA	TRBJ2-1	TGTGCCAGCAGCCGAGCCCGGACTAGCGGTTACAATGAGCAGTTCTTC	CASSRARTSGYNEQFF
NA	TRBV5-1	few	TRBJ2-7	TGCGCCAGCAGCACAGACTCCGGGATTGACTACGAGCAGTACTTC	CASSTDSGIDYEQYF
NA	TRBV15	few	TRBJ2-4	TGTGCCACCAGCAGAGATCACCGTCTTTCGGGGGTAAACATTCAGTACTTC	CATSRDHRLSGVNIQYF
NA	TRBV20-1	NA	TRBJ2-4	TGCAGTGCTAGAGACCCACGGTTAGCCAAAAACATTCAGTACTTC	CSARDPRLAKNIQYF
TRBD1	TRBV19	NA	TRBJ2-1	TGTGCCAGTAGCCCGGGACAGGGATTGGGTGAGCAGTTCTTC	CASSPGQGLGEQFF
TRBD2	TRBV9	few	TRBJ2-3	TGTGCCAGCAGCGTAGAACTAGCGGGAGGGCCAGGGACAGATACGCAGTATTTT	CASSVELAGGPGTDTQYF
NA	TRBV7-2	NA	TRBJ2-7	TGTGCCAGCAGCTTAGGTTTGACTACCTACGAGCAGTACTTC	CASSLGLTTYEQYF
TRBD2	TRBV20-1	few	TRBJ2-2	TGCAGTGCCACTTCTAGCGGGAGGGCCCCCGGGGAGCTGTTTTTT	CSATSSGRAPGELFF
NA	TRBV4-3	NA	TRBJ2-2	TGCGCCAGCAGCCAAGATACCGGGGGAAGGAACACCGGGGAGCTGTTTTTT	CASSQDTGGRNTGELFF
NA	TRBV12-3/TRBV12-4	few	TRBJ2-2	TGTGCCAGCAGCCCGGACTCCGGGGAGCTGTTTTTT	CASSPDSGELFF
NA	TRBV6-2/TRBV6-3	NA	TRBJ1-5	TGTGCCAGCAGGTCTAGGATGCAGCCCCAGCATTTT	CASRSRMQPQHF
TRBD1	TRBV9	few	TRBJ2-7	TGTGCCAGCAGCTCCCGACAGGGTACAGTCTACGAGCAGTACTTC	CASSSRQGTVYEQYF
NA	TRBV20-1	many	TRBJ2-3	TGCAGTGCTAGAATCCCGGGGGTCACAGATACGCAGTATTTT	CSARIPGVTDTQYF
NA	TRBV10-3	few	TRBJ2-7	TGTGCCATCAGTGAGTCGATAGGGTACTCCGCTTACGAGCAGTACTTC	CAISESIGYSAYEQYF
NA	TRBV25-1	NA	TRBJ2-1	TGTGCCAGCACTGACAGAGGCTCCTACAATGAGCAGTTCTTC	CASTDRGSYNEQFF